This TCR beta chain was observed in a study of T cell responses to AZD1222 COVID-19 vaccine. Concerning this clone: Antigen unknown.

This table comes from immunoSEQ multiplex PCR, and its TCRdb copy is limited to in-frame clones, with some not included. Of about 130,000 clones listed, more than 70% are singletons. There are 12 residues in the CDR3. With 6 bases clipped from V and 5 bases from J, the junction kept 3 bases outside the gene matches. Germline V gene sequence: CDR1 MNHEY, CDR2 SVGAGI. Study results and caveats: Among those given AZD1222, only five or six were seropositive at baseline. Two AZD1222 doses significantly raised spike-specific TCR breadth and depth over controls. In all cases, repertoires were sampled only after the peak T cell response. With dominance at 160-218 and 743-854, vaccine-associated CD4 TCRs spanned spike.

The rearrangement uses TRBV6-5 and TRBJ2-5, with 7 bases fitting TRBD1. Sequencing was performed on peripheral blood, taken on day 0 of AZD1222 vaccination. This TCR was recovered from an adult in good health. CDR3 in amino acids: CASSLRGETQYF. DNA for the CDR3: TGTGCCAGCAGCCTCAGGGGGGAGACCCAGTACTTC.